This T cell receptor (beta chain) was recovered during a study of OX40 agonist ivuxolimab in advanced cancers. Study information: Participants averaged roughly 57 years of age (range roughly 23 to 85) and were 75% to 90% male. General study findings and limits: Nonresponders, in some cases, also had low normalized T-cell clonal expansion.

Autoimmune disease history or systemic immunosuppression disqualified patients. This clone was counted only a few times. Its cognate antigen is unknown. Measured with immunoSEQ multiplex PCR; TCRdb has only the in-frame clones, and not every one. The profile shows 45,000 to 65,000 clones, around nine tenths of them singletons. Germline CDR1 is SGHTA and CDR2 is FQGTGA. The CDR3 has 13 residues. Trimming removed 0 bases at V and 3 bases at J, with 6 bases between. The starting material was CD4+ or CD8+ T cells sorted from blood, obtained in a trial of the OX40 agonist ivuxolimab. The chain is built from TRBV7-3 and TRBJ2-7; D is perhaps TRBD2 (6 bases). The sequence was obtained from an adult with an advanced solid tumor such as melanoma, head and neck, liver or kidney cancer. The CDR3 region has the DNA TGTGCCAGCAGCTTAACGGGAGGCTACGAGCAGTACTTC. It encodes CASSLTGGYEQYF.